This T cell receptor beta chain was captured by sequencing in a study of cytomegalovirus exposure and HLA in healthy donors. Study in general: About 80 million unique TCR sequences came from HLA-typed donors in an early release.

The study ran its PCR with 60 Vbeta and 13 Jbeta primers. Profiled with immunoSEQ multiplex PCR; TCRdb holds only in-frame clones, not every one. Of 60,000 to 70,000 clones detected, roughly 84% appear once; the ten largest clones hold less than 3.5%. CDR3 size: 15 residues. The V and J ends lost 5 bases and 2 bases respectively, with 13 bases between them. Per the germline V gene, CDR1 is SGHTA and CDR2 is FQGNSA. The specimen was PBMCs. The clonotype originates from a woman in her 30s in good health and CMV-seronegative. The chain combines TRBV7-2 with TRBJ1-5; D perhaps matches TRBD1 (5 bases). The CDR3 sequence is CASSLLGEGNQPQHF. The CDR3 region has the DNA TGTGCCAGCAGCCTCTTAGGGGAGGGCAATCAGCCCCAGCATTTT.